The clone carrying this TCR beta chain occurred once. Roughly 30,000 T cell genomes, or approximately 0.3 ug DNA, went into unsorted PBMC replicate PCRs. Generated by immunoSEQ multiplex PCR, the TCRdb table keeps only in-frame clones and is missing some. Seen here are 490,000 or so clones, around three quarters observed once, and the top ten hold about 12%. The source of the sample is a study of shared clonotypes between healthy human individuals. Trimming took 4 bases from V and 1 from J; bases not matched to a gene: 5. CDR3 length: 15 residues. The germline CDR1 and CDR2 sequences are SGHNT and YYREEE (reference sequence).

Sequencing input: PBMCs. This receptor was taken from a woman between 40 and 55 years old in good health. Some clones in this sample may be carry-over from other donors' samples. The chain carries TRBV5-4 and TRBJ2-3; TRBD1 matches at 8 bases. In DNA, the CDR3 is TGTGCCAGCAGCAGGGGACAGGCGCGCACAGATACGCAGTATTTT. It translates to CASSRGQARTDTQYF.